These 24 T cell receptor beta chains originate from one sample sequenced in a study of Ad26.COV2.S vaccination and SARS-CoV-2 variants. As for treatment: about 20 received Ad26.COV2.S at low or high dose, single or two shots; several received placebo; per-sample allocation not given. Samples were taken on day 63 after the first vaccine or placebo injection. TCRdb's copy holds only in-frame clones and misses some; the assay was immunoSEQ multiplex PCR. The sample has hundreds of thousands of clones; 75% to 95% are singletons. The sequencing here drew on peripheral blood, taken in a trial of Ad26.COV2.S vaccine versus placebo. These receptors all stem from a person between 18 and 65 years old who received the Ad26.COV2.S COVID-19 vaccine or a placebo.

The chain links TRBV4-3 to TRBJ2-1; perhaps TRBD2 as D (5 bases). The germline V gene has CDR1 LGHNA and CDR2 YSLEER. Trimming shortened V by 1 base and J by 0 bases, and 16 bases separated the two germline ends. The CDR3 is made up of 18 amino acids. CDR3 amino acids: CASSQALDYLSSYNEQFF. For the CDR3, the DNA is TGCGCCAGCAGCCAAGCTCTAGACTACCTGAGCTCCTACAATGAGCAGTTCTTC.

This clone has only one observation. V usage is TRBV6-5 and J usage is TRBJ2-5, with D perhaps TRBD1 or TRBD2 (5 bases each). Germline CDR1 and CDR2: MNHEY and SVGAGI. The CDR3 covers 15 residues. V gave up 5 bases and J gave up 4 bases, with 17 bases separating them. CDR3 sequence: CASSLTPGRRETQYF. The DNA of the CDR3 is TGTGCCAGCAGTCTCACCCCGGGACGGAGAGAGACCCAGTACTTC.

The chain joins TRBV6-1 to TRBJ1-5; TRBD1 is a possible D gene (5 bases). Germline lookup yields CDR1 MNHNS and CDR2 SASEGT. The CDR3 is 16 residues long. Between the trimmed V and J ends, which lost 2 bases and 3 bases, there was a span of 14 bases. The CDR3 loop reads CASSESVIGANQPQHF. The CDR3 DNA reads TGTGCCAGCAGTGAATCCGTAATCGGGGCCAATCAGCCCCAGCATTTT.

The V call is TRBV7-6, the J call TRBJ2-5, with a weak D call TRBD1 (6 bases). V was pared by 5 bases and J by 2 bases, with 15 bases between. Germline V lookup: CDR1 SGHVS, CDR2 FNYEAQ. This CDR3 region has 15 residues. This chain's CDR3 is CASSQPDSVQETQYF. CDR3 in DNA: TGTGCCAGCAGCCAACCGGACAGCGTACAAGAGACCCAGTACTTC.

The chain uses TRBV7-9 and TRBJ2-1, with TRBD2 matching over 8 bases. The CDR3 sequence is 12 residues long. Germline CDR1 reads SEHNR; CDR2 reads FQNEAQ (reference sequence). J was trimmed by 10 bases and V by 2 bases; bases with no gene match: 1. CDR3 in amino acids: CASSLSGREQFF. The CDR3 region has the DNA TGTGCCAGCAGCTTAAGCGGGAGAGAGCAGTTCTTC.

The V and J genes are TRBV25-1 and TRBJ2-7, with D hard to call. Germline assignment: CDR1 MGHDK and CDR2 SYGVNS. CDR3 length: 12 amino acids. V lost 6 bases and J 2 bases, leaving 8 bases between the germline ends. The CDR3 bases are TGTGCCAGCAGGACCTTAACCTACGAGCAGTACTTC. Translation gives CASRTLTYEQYF.

This clone has just one count. The same CDR3 can be traced to other DNA sequences in this sample. The CDR3 region has the DNA TGTGCCAGCAGAAGACTAGCGGGAGGGTACGAGCAGTACTTC. This sequence encodes CASRRLAGGYEQYF. The chain joins TRBV6-5 to TRBJ2-7; 14 bases align to TRBD2. Germline V lookup: CDR1 MNHEY, CDR2 SVGAGI. Germline trimming cut 6 bases from V and 4 bases from J; bases unmatched to any gene: 2. CDR3 size: 14 residues.

V is TRBV11-2 and J is TRBJ1-1; the D gene is possibly TRBD1 (5 bases). This CDR3 has 15 amino acids. V was pared by 6 bases and J by 0 bases, with 14 bases between. Germline V gene lookup returns CDR1 SGHAT and CDR2 FQNNGV. The CDR3 nucleotides are TGTGCCAGCAGACGATTCCAGGGACTGAACACTGAAGCTTTCTTT. It is translated as CASRRFQGLNTEAFF.

The count of this clone is one. The genes are TRBV5-1 and TRBJ1-6; TRBD1 agrees at 8 bases. Germline V CDR1 and CDR2: SGHRS, YFSETQ. CDR3 length: 15 residues. The V gene end was trimmed by 4 bases and the J gene end by 8 bases; junction bases not matched to a gene: 8. CDR3 DNA sequence: TGCGCCAGCAGCATTACCGGGACAGGAGATTCACCCCTCCACTTT. This gives the protein CASSITGTGDSPLHF.

The CDR3 DNA reads TGTGCCAGCAGCCAAGAAGGTCGAGGGTTTCAGCATTTT. Amino acids: CASSQEGRGFQHF. This chain joins TRBV3-1 (or the pseudogene TRBV3-2) and TRBJ1-5, with D unresolved. This CDR3 has 13 residues. The germline gives CDR1 LGHDT, CDR2 YNNKEL (reference sequence). V lost 0 bases to trimming and J lost 13 bases, with 13 bases between them.

This chain connects TRBV6-2 or TRBV6-3 to TRBJ2-7; 11 nucleotides match TRBD1. V gave up 6 bases and J gave up 2 bases; unmatched junction bases: 9. The CDR3 sequence is 16 residues long. The V gene's germline CDR1 is MNHEY and CDR2 SVGEGT. The CDR3 is CASSSTPGQGAYEQYF. Here the CDR3 DNA reads TGTGCCAGCAGCTCCACCCCGGGACAGGGGGCCTACGAGCAGTACTTC.

The genes are TRBV10-2 and TRBJ2-1; unclear D gene. V lost 8 bases and J 1 base, leaving 12 bases between the germline ends. The CDR3 sequence is 14 residues long. The germline gives CDR1 WSHSY, CDR2 SAAADI. CDR3 sequence: CASRPEASYNEQFF. The CDR3 region has the DNA TGCGCCAGCCGTCCAGAGGCTTCCTACAATGAGCAGTTCTTC.

The V call is TRBV30, the J call TRBJ2-7; 7 bases are shared with TRBD2. The germline CDR1 and CDR2 sequences are GTSNPN and SVGIG (reference sequence). V dropped 0 bases and J dropped 4; count of bases not matched to a gene: 12. The CDR3 spans 16 residues. The CDR3 bases are TGTGCCTGGAGTGTACGAGTGGACGGGGGGAGGTACGAGCAGTACTTC. Translating it yields CAWSVRVDGGRYEQYF.

The V and J genes are TRBV27 and TRBJ2-3; 7 bases agree with TRBD2. The CDR3 totals 16 residues. Germline V CDR1 and CDR2: MNHEY, SMNVEV (reference sequence). V was pared by 3 bases and J by 6 bases, with 12 bases of the junction left unmatched. The DNA of the CDR3 is TGTGCCAGCAGTTTTCAGGGCAGGGACTATCTGGATACGCAGTATTTT. Its protein product is CASSFQGRDYLDTQYF.

This chain uses TRBV5-5 with TRBJ2-1; 9 bases match TRBD2. The CDR3 loop spans 15 amino acids. V lost 2 bases to trimming and J lost 9 bases; unmatched junction nucleotides: 9. Germline CDR1 SGHKS, CDR2 YYEKEE (reference sequence). This CDR3 reads CASSLMAGGLGEQFF. CDR3 nucleotides: TGTGCCAGCAGCTTAATGGCGGGAGGGTTGGGTGAGCAGTTCTTC.

The chain is built from TRBV27 and TRBJ2-2, with 9 positions matching TRBD2. CDR1 and CDR2 from the germline V gene are MNHEY and SMNVEV (reference sequence). Trimming at V came to 0 bases and at J to 8 bases, leaving 1 base not matched to a gene. The CDR3 loop spans 14 amino acids. Written as DNA, the CDR3 is TGTGCCAGCAGTTTATCGGCGGGAGGGGGGGAGCTGTTTTTT. This encodes CASSLSAGGGELFF.

The chain uses TRBV5-1 and TRBJ2-2; no firm D call. Trimming pared 0 bases from V and 4 bases from J, leaving 10 bases between. This CDR3 is built from 15 residues. Germline CDR1 reads SGHRS; CDR2 reads YFSETQ. CDR3: CASSLGQEFTGELFF. The CDR3 region has the DNA TGCGCCAGCAGCTTGGGGCAGGAATTCACCGGGGAGCTGTTTTTT.

This clone was seen only once. The V gene is TRBV6-5, the J gene TRBJ2-6; D not certain. CDR3 length: 14 amino acids. Germline V gene data show CDR1 as MNHEY and CDR2 as SVGAGI. Trimming removed 6 bases from V and 4 bases from J, with 10 bases in between. The CDR3 loop is CASSPGPGANVLTF. The CDR3 nucleotides are TGTGCCAGCAGCCCCGGGCCCGGGGCCAACGTCCTGACTTTC.

This clone showed up just once. V and J are TRBV28 and TRBJ2-2; the match to TRBD2 covers 8 bases. This CDR3 has 16 amino acids. The ends lost 3 bases at V and 2 bases at J; junction bases unmatched: 5. The germline V gene encodes CDR1 MDHEN and CDR2 SYDVKM. Here the CDR3 reads CASSFRSGSNTGELFF. In DNA, the CDR3 is TGTGCCAGCAGTTTTAGGAGCGGGAGCAACACCGGGGAGCTGTTTTTT.

This chain uses TRBV5-4 with TRBJ2-3, with TRBD2 as a possible D gene (6 bases). Looked up from germline, CDR1 is SGHNT and CDR2 is YYREEE (reference sequence). This CDR3 region has 17 residues. Trimming pared 0 bases from V and 3 bases from J, leaving 17 bases between. In DNA, the CDR3 is TGTGCCAGCAGCTTGGATGGTAGCGGACACCCAACAGATACGCAGTATTTT. Translating gives CASSLDGSGHPTDTQYF.

The CDR3 spells CATSGQYFPGKSNQPQHF. CDR3 coding DNA: TGTGCCACCAGTGGACAGTACTTCCCGGGAAAGAGCAATCAGCCCCAGCATTTT. This sequence joins TRBV24-1 and TRBJ1-5, with a weak D call TRBD1 (5 bases). The germline V gene encodes CDR1 KGHDR and CDR2 SFDVKD. Trimming took off 5 bases at V and 1 base at J, with 20 bases between the two ends. The CDR3 is made up of 18 amino acids.

The J gene is TRBJ2-3, the V gene TRBV7-8; D tentatively fits TRBD1 or TRBD2 (6 bases each). In germline, CDR1 is SGHVS, CDR2 FQNEAQ. This CDR3 has 15 amino acids. The V gene lost 6 bases and the J gene lost 0 bases, with 13 bases spanning the gap. CDR3 region: CASSLLGGSTDTQYF. The CDR3 DNA follows: TGTGCCAGCAGTCTACTAGGGGGGAGCACAGATACGCAGTATTTT.

The chain employs TRBV4-1 and TRBJ2-2; no clear D. The CDR3 totals 15 residues. Germline lookup yields CDR1 MGHRA and CDR2 YSYEKL. V was clipped by 1 base and J by 3 bases, with 9 bases between them. This CDR3 reads CASSQGSPDTGELFF. The CDR3 nucleotides are TGCGCCAGCAGCCAAGGCTCCCCCGACACCGGGGAGCTGTTTTTT.

J is TRBJ2-1 and V is TRBV5-5; D is uncertain. Germline V gene data show CDR1 as SGHKS and CDR2 as YYEKEE (reference sequence). V was trimmed by 0 bases and J by 9 bases, leaving 16 bases between them. This CDR3 contains 15 residues. CDR3 in DNA: TGTGCCAGCAGCTTGGCGCAACGTAGGCAGAGTGAGCAGTTCTTC. This sequence encodes CASSLAQRRQSEQFF.